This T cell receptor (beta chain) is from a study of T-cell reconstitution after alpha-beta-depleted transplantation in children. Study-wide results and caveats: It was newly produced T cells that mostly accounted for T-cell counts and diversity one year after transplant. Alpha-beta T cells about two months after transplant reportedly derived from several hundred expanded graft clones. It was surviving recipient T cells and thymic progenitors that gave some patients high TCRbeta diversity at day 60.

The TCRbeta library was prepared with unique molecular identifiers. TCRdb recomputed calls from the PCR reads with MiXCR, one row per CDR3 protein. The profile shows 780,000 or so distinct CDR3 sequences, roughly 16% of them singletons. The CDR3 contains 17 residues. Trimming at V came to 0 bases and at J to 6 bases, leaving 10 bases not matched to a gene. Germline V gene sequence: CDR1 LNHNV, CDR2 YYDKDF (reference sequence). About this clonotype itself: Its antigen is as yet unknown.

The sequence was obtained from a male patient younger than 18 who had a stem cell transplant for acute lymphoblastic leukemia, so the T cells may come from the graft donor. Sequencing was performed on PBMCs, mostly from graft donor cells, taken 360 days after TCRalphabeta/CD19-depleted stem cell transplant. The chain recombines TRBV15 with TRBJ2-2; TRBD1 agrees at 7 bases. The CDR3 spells CATSRDPRQGGPGELFF. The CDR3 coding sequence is TGTGCCACCAGCAGAGACCCGAGACAGGGCGGCCCCGGGGAGCTGTTTTTT.